The 20 T cell receptor beta chains below come from one sample, sequenced in a study of radiotherapy plus CTLA-4 blockade in lung cancer. Sequencing was performed with immunoSEQ multiplex PCR; in TCRdb, only in-frame clones are kept and a portion is missing. There are roughly 90,000 clones in the sample; about four fifths occur only once, and 4% lies in the top ten. This material consisted of peripheral blood, taken from a patient treated with radiotherapy plus ipilimumab. The receptors originated from a human donor with non-small cell lung cancer who had a partial response to radiotherapy plus ipilimumab. Some clones in this sample may be carry-over from other donors' samples.

The genes are TRBV27 and TRBJ2-1; weak D call: TRBD2 (6 bases). This CDR3 is 14 amino acids long. CDR1 and CDR2 (germline): MNHEY, SMNVEV (reference sequence). V shed 9 bases and J shed 5 bases, with 17 bases lying between them. This chain's CDR3 is CASSWKRADNEQFF. The CDR3 coding sequence is TGTGCCAGTTCCTGGAAGCGGGCCGACAATGAGCAGTTCTTC.

The sample holds one count of this clone. The chain uses TRBV28 and TRBJ1-2; D is unclear. CDR1 and CDR2 from the germline V gene are MDHEN and SYDVKM. The CDR3 extends over 17 amino acids. The ends were cut back, 6 bases at V and 5 bases at J, with 25 bases in the middle. CDR3 loop: CASSSPGSVGNYYGYTF. DNA for the CDR3: TGTGCCAGCAGCTCGCCCGGGAGTGTGGGAAACTATTATGGCTACACCTTC.

The chain has TRBV5-4 and TRBJ2-3, with 9 bases lining up with TRBD2. Germline V gene sequence: CDR1 SGHNT, CDR2 YYREEE (reference sequence). The CDR3 spans 17 residues. V lost 0 bases to trimming and J lost 0 bases; unmatched junction nucleotides: 5. CDR3 loop: CASSLGVAGASTDTQYF. The CDR3 DNA sequence: TGTGCCAGCAGCTTGGGCGTAGCGGGAGCTAGCACAGATACGCAGTATTTT.

This clone occurred a few times. V gene TRBV2 combines with J gene TRBJ1-3; D is undetermined. Trimming removed 5 bases from V and 0 bases from J, with 8 bases in between. Germline CDR1 SNHLY, CDR2 FYNNEI. The CDR3 sequence is 14 residues long. The CDR3 DNA reads as TGTGCCAGCAGTCTGGGCTTCTCTGGAAACACCATATATTTT. Translating it yields CASSLGFSGNTIYF.

Only one count was recorded for this clone. The chain joins TRBV4-2 to TRBJ2-1, with D possibly TRBD2 on 5 matching bases. Per the germline V gene, CDR1 is LGHNA and CDR2 is YNFKEQ. V was shortened by 1 base and J by 2 bases, with 12 bases between the two germline ends. The CDR3 runs 16 residues. CDR3 in amino acids: CASSQGASNTYNEQFF. The CDR3 DNA follows: TGTGCCAGCAGCCAAGGGGCTAGCAACACCTACAATGAGCAGTTCTTC.

V usage is TRBV6-5 and J usage is TRBJ1-2; 8 positions agree with TRBD1. CDR3 length: 15 residues. Germline V gene data show CDR1 as MNHEY and CDR2 as SVGAGI. Trimming at V came to 6 bases and at J to 4 bases, leaving 10 bases not matched to a gene. CDR3 amino acids: CASSYGQGPLYGYTF. In DNA, the CDR3 is TGTGCCAGCAGCTACGGACAGGGCCCCCTCTATGGCTACACCTTC.

The J gene is TRBJ2-1, the V gene TRBV18, with D possibly being TRBD1 (5 bases). With 2 bases removed from V and 6 bases from J, the gap between germline ends came to 14 bases. Germline assignment: CDR1 KGHSH and CDR2 LQKENI. The CDR3 spans 15 residues. The CDR3 loop reads CASSPEVTRVNEQFF. CDR3 DNA: TGTGCCAGCTCACCAGAGGTTACCAGGGTCAATGAGCAGTTCTTC.

This rearrangement joins TRBV10-1 to TRBJ2-7, with 10 positions matching TRBD2. This CDR3 is built from 16 residues. V dropped 0 bases and J dropped 0; count of bases not matched to a gene: 2. CDR1 and CDR2 from the germline V gene are WNHNN and SYGVQD (reference sequence). CDR3 in amino acids: CASSESASGSSYEQYF. The CDR3, as DNA: TGCGCCAGCAGTGAGTCGGCTAGCGGGAGCTCCTACGAGCAGTACTTC.

The V gene is TRBV27, the J gene TRBJ1-5; TRBD1 matches 7 bases. V lost 7 bases, J lost 0 bases, and 9 bases stayed unmatched. This CDR3 has 16 residues. The V gene's germline CDR1 is MNHEY and CDR2 SMNVEV (reference sequence). As DNA, the CDR3 is TGTGCCAGCACCCAATCCTACAGGGGTAGCAATCAGCCCCAGCATTTT. Its protein product is CASTQSYRGSNQPQHF.

The V call is TRBV6-5, the J call TRBJ2-7, with 9 bases fitting TRBD1. V lost 6 bases and J lost 5; bases outside the gene matches: 8. The germline CDR1 and CDR2 sequences are MNHEY and SVGAGI. The CDR3 totals 14 residues. The CDR3 bases are TGTGCCAGCAGGAACAGGGGGCAGTTTGACGAGCAGTACTTC. Translating gives CASRNRGQFDEQYF.

The table lists this clone with a few counts. V and J are TRBV27 and TRBJ1-1, with a weak D call TRBD1 (5 bases). The CDR3 consists of 16 residues. Germline V lookup: CDR1 MNHEY, CDR2 SMNVEV (reference sequence). V lost 6 bases to trimming and J lost 3 bases, with 20 bases between them. Here the CDR3 reads CASSPNRAGRDTEAFF. CDR3 nucleotides: TGTGCCAGCAGCCCGAATAGGGCAGGGAGGGACACTGAAGCTTTCTTT.

V is TRBV29-1 and J is TRBJ1-4; no clear D gene. The CDR3 loop spans 14 amino acids. The V gene's germline CDR1 is SQVTM and CDR2 ANQGSEA. V shed 6 bases and J shed 3 bases, with 14 bases lying between them. The CDR3 DNA reads as TGCAGCGTAGCCTCGGGGAATTCTAATGAAAAACTGTTTTTT. It codes for CSVASGNSNEKLFF.

The chain is built from TRBV19 and TRBJ1-5; weak D call: TRBD1 (6 bases). The V gene's germline CDR1 is LNHDA and CDR2 SQIVND (reference sequence). Trimming stripped 4 bases from V and 4 bases from J, with 8 bases between. The CDR3 contains 13 residues. For the CDR3, the DNA is TGTGCCAGTAGTACGGGGACAAATCAGCCCCAGCATTTT. This translates into CASSTGTNQPQHF.

The V call is TRBV7-2, the J call TRBJ2-7, with D tentatively TRBD1 (6 bases). CDR1 and CDR2 from the germline V gene are SGHTA and FQGNSA. This CDR3 is built from 14 residues. V was shortened by 0 bases and J by 3 bases, with 9 bases between the two germline ends. As DNA, the CDR3 is TGTGCCAGCAGCTTAGCAGGACAGATCTACGAGCAGTACTTC. It specifies CASSLAGQIYEQYF.

Concerning this clone itself: This likely comes from a read error, as the CDR3 has no conserved phenylalanine or tryptophan at its end. The gene calls are TRBV19 and TRBJ1-1; maybe TRBD1 (6 bases). V was clipped by 3 bases and J by 3 bases, with 11 bases between them. The CDR3 loop spans 14 amino acids. CDR1 is LNHDA and CDR2 is SQIVND in the germline V gene (reference sequence). The CDR3 spells CASSIGRGHTEAFL. As DNA, the CDR3 is TGTGCCAGTAGTATTGGCAGGGGCCACACTGAAGCTTTCCTT.

The V call is TRBV19, the J call TRBJ2-5, with 10 bases identical to TRBD2. V lost 5 bases to trimming and J lost 10 bases; unmatched junction nucleotides: 19. The CDR3 is 17 residues long. From germline, CDR1 is LNHDA and CDR2 SQIVND (reference sequence). For the CDR3, the DNA is TGTGCCAGTAGTGGGGACTCCAGCGGGAGGGCCAGAGCGGGCCAGTACTTC. This translates into CASSGDSSGRARAGQYF.

The chain recombines TRBV6-1 with TRBJ2-1; 11 bases fit TRBD2. The J segment lost 4 bases and the V segment lost 4 bases, leaving 3 bases of the junction unmatched. The CDR3 spans 15 residues. Germline assignment: CDR1 MNHNS and CDR2 SASEGT. The CDR3 protein is CASSALAGGYNEQFF. The CDR3 DNA is TGTGCCAGCAGTGCCCTAGCGGGAGGTTACAATGAGCAGTTCTTC.

The table lists this clone with many counts. This chain connects TRBV19 to TRBJ1-2; no firm D call. V lost 4 bases and J lost 7, with 13 bases in between. The CDR3 runs to 13 residues. Per the germline V gene, CDR1 is LNHDA and CDR2 is SQIVND (reference sequence). The CDR3 nucleotides read TGTGCCAGTAGTACCTCGGGAACGCGTGGCTACACCTTC. Protein product: CASSTSGTRGYTF.

The chain is built from TRBV7-8 and TRBJ2-1; D call uncertain. V lost 7 bases and J 0 bases, leaving 10 bases between the germline ends. Germline lookup yields CDR1 SGHVS and CDR2 FQNEAQ. This CDR3 contains 14 residues. CDR3 amino acids: CASKFGGSYNEQFF. For the CDR3, the DNA is TGTGCCAGCAAATTCGGCGGCTCCTACAATGAGCAGTTCTTC. Full variable domain (outside the CDR3, taken from reference TRBV7-8 and TRBJ2-1): GAGVSQSPRYKVAKRGQDVALRCDPISGHVSLFWYQQALGQGPEFLTYFQNEAQLDKSGLPSDRFFAERPEGSVSTLKIQRTQQEDSAVYLCASKFGGSYNEQFFGPGTRLTVL.

The chain recombines TRBV2 with TRBJ2-7; 10 bases line up with TRBD1. The CDR3 extends over 14 amino acids. CDR1 SNHLY and CDR2 FYNNEI come from the germline V gene. The V segment lost 6 bases and the J segment 2 bases; nucleotides outside the gene matches: 4. The CDR3 DNA sequence: TGTGCCAGCAGGACTGGACAGGGGGCCTACGAGCAGTACTTC. It is translated as CASRTGQGAYEQYF.